One sample yielded the 5 T cell receptor beta chains listed below, sequenced in a study of CD8+ T cells in alopecia areata. The sequencing template was cDNA reverse transcribed from extracted RNA. Profiled with immunoSEQ multiplex PCR; TCRdb holds only in-frame clones, not every one. Of around 290,000 clones listed, nearly 60% are singletons. The treatment denotes: oral pan-JAK inhibitor, 5-10 mg twice daily. The material was CD4+ T cells sorted from blood, obtained at week 24, from a patient treated with tofacitinib. These receptors came from a human donor with alopecia areata.

This clone was seen more than once but under ten times. V is TRBV10-3 and J is TRBJ1-4; 8 bases match TRBD1. V trimming: 4 bases; J trimming: 5 bases; junction bases outside the gene matches: 3. The CDR3 runs 14 residues. Germline assignment: CDR1 ENHRY and CDR2 SYGVKD. CDR3 residues: CAISAGTGNEKLFF. The CDR3 DNA is TGTGCCATCAGTGCCGGGACAGGAAATGAAAAACTGTTTTTT.

This clone was detected only a few times. V gene TRBV2 combines with J gene TRBJ2-7; TRBD2 might be the D (5 bases). The CDR3 is 13 amino acids. Germline CDR1 is SNHLY and CDR2 is FYNNEI. Trimming left V 4 bases short and J 7 bases short, with 14 bases between. CDR3: CASSVVLRGEQYF. CDR3 coding DNA: TGTGCCAGCAGTGTTGTCCTACGAGGGGAGCAGTACTTC.

The chain combines TRBV28 with TRBJ2-6; 7 nucleotides agree with TRBD1. V was clipped by 3 bases and J by 0 bases; unmatched bases: 11. This CDR3 is built from 19 residues. Germline V gene lookup returns CDR1 MDHEN and CDR2 SYDVKM. CDR3 sequence reads: CASSFSGGTSISGANVLTF. The CDR3 bases are TGTGCCAGCAGTTTTTCAGGGGGAACATCAATCTCTGGGGCCAACGTCCTGACTTTC.

This clone was recorded a few times. The chain recombines TRBV5-1 with TRBJ2-1; D may match TRBD1 or TRBD2 (5 bases each). V was clipped by 5 bases and J by 1 base, with 10 bases between them. Germline CDR1 reads SGHRS; CDR2 reads YFSETQ. The CDR3 contains 14 residues. The CDR3 is CASSARGSYNEQFF. In nucleotides, the CDR3 is TGCGCCAGCAGTGCGAGGGGTTCCTACAATGAGCAGTTCTTC.

In DNA, the CDR3 is TGCGCCAGCAGTCAATCCTCAGGGACAGATACGCAGTATTTT. Its protein is CASSQSSGTDTQYF. The V and J genes are TRBV23-1 and TRBJ2-3; tentatively, D is TRBD1 (5 bases). TRBV23-1 is reported as an ORF; its role is uncertain. The V and J ends lost 0 bases and 3 bases respectively, with 7 bases between them. The CDR3 has 14 residues.